This record looks at one TCR beta chain sequence and its context. CDR1 is MGHRA and CDR2 is YSYEKL in the germline V gene. The CDR3 length is 16 residues. V dropped 4 bases and J dropped 4 bases, with 19 bases sitting between them. TCR beta chains were sequenced at survey level with immunoSEQ. The data were produced by immunoSEQ multiplex PCR, yet TCRdb's version contains in-frame clones alone and is incomplete. This sample yields 45,000 to 55,000 clones, of which approximately 95% are seen a single time; approximately 11% belongs to the top ten. The rearrangement uses TRBV4-1 and TRBJ1-1; possible D gene TRBD1, 5 bases. Source material: PBMCs. The clonotype comes from a man aged 35 to 55 with rheumatoid arthritis. CDR3 nucleotide sequence: TGCGCCAGCAGCCCCTTGGGAGGGGTTCAAGGCACTGAAGCTTTCTTT. This translates into CASSPLGGVQGTEAFF.